This TCR beta chain was captured by sequencing in a study of vaccination effects on CD4 cells after COVID-19. Study conclusions and caveats: Late in the post-vaccination period, infection-induced and vaccine-induced clones underwent marked clonal contraction.

Between days 10 and 11 of culture, CD4+ T cells were separated out. The junction had 6 bases not matched to a gene; V was cut back by 2 bases and J by 3 bases. The length of the CDR3 is 15 residues. In germline, CDR1 is KGHSH, CDR2 LQKENI. This clone was seen just once. The target antigen is unknown. Generated by immunoSEQ multiplex PCR, the TCRdb table keeps only in-frame clones and is missing some. Of 31,000 or so clones in the sample, approximately 70% are singletons; the top ten hold 3.8%. The sequence derives from a human donor who received a COVID-19 vaccine. Sample: CD4+ T cells from PBMCs cultured without peptide, taken before COVID-19 vaccination. This rearrangement joins TRBV18 to TRBJ2-7; 8 nucleotides line up with TRBD1. CDR3 nucleotides: TGTGCCAGCTCACCAAAGGACAGGGAGCTCTACGAGCAGTACTTC. It is translated as CASSPKDRELYEQYF.